This TCR beta chain was profiled in a study of shared clonotypes between healthy human individuals. Study donors comprised healthy, HIV-negative adults devoid of recent acute infection or vaccination. V shed 5 bases and J shed 2 bases, with 16 bases lying between them. CDR1 SEHNR and CDR2 FQNEAQ come from the germline V gene (reference sequence). This CDR3 has 16 residues. In the authors' methods: Junction-only sequences produced by ImmunoSEQ had no quality scores, so filtering differed. Profiling relied on immunoSEQ multiplex PCR, and the TCRdb table lists in-frame clones only, not all of them. D and trimming come from the DNA, and the V and J calls and clone size come from that table. The sample yields about 1.1 million clones, about 72% seen once.

The genes are TRBV7-9 and TRBJ2-1; D may be TRBD2 (5 bases). This clonotype was sampled from a man between 18 and 35 years old in good health. Some clones in this sample may be carry-over from other donors' samples. Sequencing was done on a sample of memory CD4+ T cells from PBMCs. This sample's subset: CD45RA-negative fraction. CDR3 coding DNA: TGTGCCAGCAGCCGGCCGCGGGCCACCCCCTACAATGAGCAGTTCTTC. It translates to CASSRPRATPYNEQFF.